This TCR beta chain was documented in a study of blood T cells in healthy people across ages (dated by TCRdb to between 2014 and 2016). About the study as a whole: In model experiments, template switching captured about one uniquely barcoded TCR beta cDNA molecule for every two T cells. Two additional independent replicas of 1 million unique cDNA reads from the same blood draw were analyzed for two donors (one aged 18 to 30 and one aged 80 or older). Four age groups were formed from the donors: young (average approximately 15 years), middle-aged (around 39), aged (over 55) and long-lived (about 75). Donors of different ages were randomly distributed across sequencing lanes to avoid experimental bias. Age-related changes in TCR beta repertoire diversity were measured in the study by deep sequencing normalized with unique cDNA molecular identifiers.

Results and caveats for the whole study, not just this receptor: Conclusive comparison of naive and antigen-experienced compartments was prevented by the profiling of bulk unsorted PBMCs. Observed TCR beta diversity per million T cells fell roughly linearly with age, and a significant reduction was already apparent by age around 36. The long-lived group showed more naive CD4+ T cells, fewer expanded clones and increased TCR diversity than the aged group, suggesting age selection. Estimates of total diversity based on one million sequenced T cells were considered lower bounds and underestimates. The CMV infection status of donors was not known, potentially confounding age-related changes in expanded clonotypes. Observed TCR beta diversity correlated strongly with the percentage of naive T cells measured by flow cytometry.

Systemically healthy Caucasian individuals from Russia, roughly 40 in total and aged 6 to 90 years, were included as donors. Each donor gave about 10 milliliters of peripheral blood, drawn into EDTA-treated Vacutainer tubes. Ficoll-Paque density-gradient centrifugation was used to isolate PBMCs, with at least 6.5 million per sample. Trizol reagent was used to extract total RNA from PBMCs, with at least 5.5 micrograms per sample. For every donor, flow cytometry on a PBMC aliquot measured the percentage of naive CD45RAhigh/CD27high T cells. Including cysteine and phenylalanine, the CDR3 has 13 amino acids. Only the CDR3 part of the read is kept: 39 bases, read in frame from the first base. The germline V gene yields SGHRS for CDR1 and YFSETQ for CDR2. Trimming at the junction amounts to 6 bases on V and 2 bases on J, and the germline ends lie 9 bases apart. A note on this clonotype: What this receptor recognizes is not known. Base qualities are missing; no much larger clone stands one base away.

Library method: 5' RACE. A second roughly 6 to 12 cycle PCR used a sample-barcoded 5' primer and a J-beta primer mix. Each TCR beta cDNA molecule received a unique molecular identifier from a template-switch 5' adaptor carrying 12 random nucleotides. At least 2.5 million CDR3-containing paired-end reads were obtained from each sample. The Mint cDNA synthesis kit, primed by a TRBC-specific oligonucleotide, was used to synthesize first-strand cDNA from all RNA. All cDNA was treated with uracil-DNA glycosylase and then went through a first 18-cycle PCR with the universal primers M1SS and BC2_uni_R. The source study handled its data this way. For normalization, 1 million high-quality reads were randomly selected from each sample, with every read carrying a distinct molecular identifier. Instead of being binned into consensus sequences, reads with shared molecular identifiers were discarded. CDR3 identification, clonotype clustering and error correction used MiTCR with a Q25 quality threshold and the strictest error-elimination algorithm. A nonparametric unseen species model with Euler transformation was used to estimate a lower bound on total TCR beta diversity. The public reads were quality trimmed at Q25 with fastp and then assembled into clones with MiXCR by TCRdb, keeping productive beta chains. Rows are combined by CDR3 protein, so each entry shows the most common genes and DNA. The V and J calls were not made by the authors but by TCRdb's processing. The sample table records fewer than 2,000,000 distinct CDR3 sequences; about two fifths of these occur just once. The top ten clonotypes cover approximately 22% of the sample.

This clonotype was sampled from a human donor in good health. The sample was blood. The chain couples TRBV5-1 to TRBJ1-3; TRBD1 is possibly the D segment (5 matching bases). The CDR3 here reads CASNDSPGNTIYF. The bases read TGCGCCAGCAACGACAGTCCTGGAAACACCATATATTTT.